One T cell receptor (beta chain) is described in this entry. The data belong to a study of blood T cell repertoires in COVID-19. As for the study in general: Samples of COVID-19 (acute and convalescent) were obtained from the United States, Italy and Spain. PBMCs, B-cell-depleted T cells, or T cells provided the cDNA or gDNA that made up the material.

The CDR3 is 14 residues long. CDR1 is LNHDA, CDR2 SQIVND, per germline (reference sequence). V dropped 0 bases and J dropped 2 bases, with 7 bases sitting between them. TCRdb keeps only in-frame clones here, not all; method: immunoSEQ multiplex PCR. The profile shows some 700,000 clones, 85% to 90% of them singletons. What was sequenced was peripheral blood. The chain recombines TRBV19 with TRBJ1-2; D call uncertain. The receptor was isolated from a woman between 18 and 29 years old with acute or convalescent COVID-19. The CDR3 region is CASSIDRGNYGYTF. The CDR3 region has the DNA TGTGCCAGTAGTATAGATCGAGGAAACTATGGCTACACCTTC.